The source of this TCR beta chain is a study of blood T cell repertoires in COVID-19. Trimming took off 0 bases at V and 4 bases at J, with 9 bases between the two ends. CDR3 length equals 14 residues. Germline V gene lookup returns CDR1 MNHEY and CDR2 SVGAGI. Worth noting for this clone: Other DNA sequences in this sample translate to the same CDR3.

The method was immunoSEQ multiplex PCR; TCRdb's version includes in-frame clones alone and lacks a portion of them. The data hold around 210,000 clones, with roughly 90% observed a single time. The clonotype was recovered from a woman between 18 and 29 years old who had recovered from COVID-19. The gene calls are TRBV6-5 and TRBJ1-2, with TRBD1 as a possible D gene (6 bases). Sequenced input: PBMCs or T cells enriched from blood (not recorded which). The CDR3 is CASSYSGRGYGYTF. As DNA, the CDR3 is TGTGCCAGCAGTTACTCGGGCAGGGGCTATGGCTACACCTTC.